One and the same sample provided the 22 T cell receptor beta chains below, sequenced in a study of Graves' ophthalmopathy and Graves' hyperthyroidism (dated by TCRdb to between 2018 and 2020). Sequencing was performed on an Illumina HiSeq 2000. TCR beta CDR3 regions were amplified from RNA transcripts for repertoire sequencing. A first-round RT-PCR used HTBI primers with the Qiagen OneStep RT-PCR kit, followed by a second-round multiplex PCR, size selection and purification. The public reads were reanalyzed by TCRdb: fastp trimming at Q25, MiXCR alignment, in-frame beta chains only. Duplicate CDR3 protein sequences are folded into a single record with the most common DNA and genes. The sample includes fewer than 600,000 distinct CDR3 sequences, with over 13% observed a single time. Jointly, the top ten make up about 10% of the sample. Sequences were obtained from blood. The receptors were gathered from a woman younger than 45 with Graves' ophthalmopathy. Donor details come from another sample of the same person, matched by shared clones.

This clonotype was seen repeatedly, ten times or more. The chain employs TRBV10-3 and TRBJ1-1, with TRBD1 identical over 11 bases. Germline lookup yields CDR1 ENHRY and CDR2 SYGVKD. The CDR3 has 13 amino acids. After removal of 8 bases from V and 1 base from J, the junction contained 0 bases not matched to a gene. CDR3 amino acids: CAIGQGANTEAFF. The CDR3 region has the DNA TGTGCCATCGGACAGGGGGCGAACACTGAAGCTTTCTTT.

At least ten counts were recorded for this clonotype. The chain is built from TRBV20-1 and TRBJ2-2, with TRBD2 matching 8 bases. Germline trimming cut 2 bases from V and 1 base from J; bases unmatched to any gene: 0. The CDR3 contains 14 residues. Germline V gives CDR1 DFQATT, CDR2 SNEGSKA (reference sequence). CDR3 sequence reads: CSARTSGNTGELFF. CDR3 in DNA: TGCAGTGCTAGAACTAGCGGGAACACCGGGGAGCTGTTTTTT.

This clonotype showed up many times. V gene TRBV15 combines with J gene TRBJ1-6; no clear D gene. V dropped 4 bases and J dropped 7 bases, with 8 bases sitting between them. Germline CDR1 LNHNV, CDR2 YYDKDF (reference sequence). The CDR3 has 13 residues. The CDR3 DNA sequence: TGTGCCACCAGCACAGGCCTCAATTCACCCCTCCACTTT. This sequence encodes CATSTGLNSPLHF.

This clonotype was picked up many times. The rearrangement uses TRBV6-1 and TRBJ1-1; no reliable D call. The CDR3 is 14 amino acids. Germline V gene lookup returns CDR1 MNHNS and CDR2 SASEGT. V shed 1 base and J shed 6 bases, with 12 bases lying between them. This CDR3 reads CASSEGLDTSEAFF. The CDR3 DNA follows: TGTGCCAGCAGTGAAGGATTAGACACCTCTGAAGCTTTCTTT.

Ten or more counts support this clonotype. The chain recombines TRBV10-3 with TRBJ1-1; D possibly corresponds to TRBD1 (5 bases). The CDR3 is 13 residues long. V lost 9 bases and J 1 base, leaving 12 bases between the germline ends. The germline V gene encodes CDR1 ENHRY and CDR2 SYGVKD. The CDR3 sequence is CAILETANTEAFF. CDR3 sequence (DNA): TGTGCCATTCTTGAGACAGCGAACACTGAAGCTTTCTTT.

In this sample, this clonotype turned up many times. The genes are TRBV27 and TRBJ1-5, with D perhaps matching TRBD1 (6 bases). The CDR3 sequence is 14 residues long. Germline CDR1 reads MNHEY; CDR2 reads SMNVEV (reference sequence). V was clipped by 5 bases and J by 5 bases, with 13 bases between them. The chain's CDR3 is CASSREGEYQPQHF. DNA for the CDR3: TGTGCCAGCAGTCGTGAGGGGGAGTATCAGCCCCAGCATTTT.

This chain connects TRBV6-1 to TRBJ1-1; 9 nucleotides agree with TRBD1. The V gene end was trimmed by 5 bases and the J gene end by 5 bases; junction bases not matched to a gene: 6. The CDR3 runs to 14 residues. The germline gives CDR1 MNHNS, CDR2 SASEGT. The CDR3 spells CASSPGTGITEAFF. The CDR3 bases are TGTGCCAGCAGTCCCGGGACAGGGATTACTGAAGCTTTCTTT.

This chain joins TRBV11-2 and TRBJ2-7; D unclear. The CDR3 has 16 residues. V dropped 0 bases and J dropped 4 bases, with 16 bases sitting between them. The germline V gene has CDR1 SGHAT and CDR2 FQNNGV. This CDR3 reads CASSLDGRRTSYEQYF. The DNA for the CDR3 is TGTGCCAGCAGCTTAGATGGCCGGAGAACTTCTTACGAGCAGTACTTC.

This sequence joins TRBV19 and TRBJ2-3, with unresolved D. Germline-derived CDR1 and CDR2 are LNHDA and SQIVND (reference sequence). The V gene lost 11 bases and the J gene lost 6 bases, with 12 bases spanning the gap. The CDR3 loop spans 11 amino acids. The DNA of the CDR3 is TGTGCCTGCGGCTCTAAGGATACGCAGTATTTT. It codes for CACGSKDTQYF. Together with reference TRBV19 and TRBJ2-3, the CDR3 gives the full variable domain: DGGITQSPKYLFRKEGQNVTLSCEQNLNHDAMYWYRQDPGQGLRLIYYSQIVNDFQKGDIAEGYSVSREKKESFPLTVTSAQKNPTAFYLCACGSKDTQYFGPGTRLTVL.

This clonotype occurred a few times. A much larger clonotype is one base distant, so this may be a read error. CDR3 amino acids: CAISRSGGLQETQYF. In DNA form, the CDR3 reads TGTGCCATCAGTCGTAGCGGGGGCCTCCAAGAGACCCAGTACTTC. The J gene is TRBJ2-5, the V gene TRBV9; 9 positions agree with TRBD2. Trimming removed 9 bases from V and 1 base from J; junction bases left unmatched: 10. Germline V gene sequence: CDR1 SGDLS, CDR2 YYNGEE. The CDR3 is 15 amino acids.

This clonotype was seen repeatedly, ten times or more. The rearrangement joins TRBV6-1 to TRBJ2-2, with D perhaps given as TRBD1 or TRBD2 (5 bases each). Trimming removed 4 bases at V and 4 bases at J, with 10 bases between. Germline CDR1 and CDR2: MNHNS and SASEGT. The CDR3 runs 14 residues. This chain's CDR3 is CASSALRGTGELFF. In nucleotides, the CDR3 is TGTGCCAGCAGTGCTCTGAGGGGCACCGGGGAGCTGTTTTTT.

This clonotype was counted at least ten times. The chain carries TRBV28 and TRBJ1-1; 8 bases fit TRBD1. Germline values: CDR1 MDHEN, CDR2 SYDVKM. The J segment lost 3 bases and the V segment lost 2 bases, leaving 2 bases of the junction unmatched. The length of the CDR3 is 14 residues. The CDR3 here is CASSLRTGYTEAFF. The CDR3 DNA sequence: TGTGCCAGCAGTTTACGGACAGGGTACACTGAAGCTTTCTTT. The full variable domain, with the rest looked up from reference TRBV28 and TRBJ1-1, is DVKVTQSSRYLVKRTGEKVFLECVQDMDHENMFWYRQDPGLGLRLIYFSYDVKMKEKGDIPEGYSVSREKKERFSLILESASTNQTSMYLCASSLRTGYTEAFFGQGTRLTVV.

This clonotype was picked up many times. The genes are TRBV11-2 and TRBJ1-3; unclear D gene. Germline assignment: CDR1 SGHAT and CDR2 FQNNGV. CDR3 length: 14 amino acids. V shed 4 bases and J shed 4 bases, with 11 bases lying between them. This CDR3 reads CASSSPRSGNTIYF. As DNA, the CDR3 is TGTGCCAGCAGCTCGCCCCGCTCCGGAAACACCATATATTTT.

This clonotype was picked up many times. The chain recombines TRBV30 with TRBJ2-2, with TRBD2 matching 10 bases. The CDR3 runs 16 residues. The germline CDR1 and CDR2 sequences are GTSNPN and SVGIG (reference sequence). V trimming: 0 bases; J trimming: 6 bases; junction bases outside the gene matches: 7. CDR3 amino acids: CAWSVSGTSAAGELFF. CDR3 bases: TGTGCCTGGAGTGTATCCGGGACTAGCGCGGCCGGGGAGCTGTTTTTT.

This clonotype was seen repeatedly, ten times or more. The chain joins TRBV28 to TRBJ1-3; TRBD1 might be the D (5 bases). CDR1 is MDHEN, CDR2 SYDVKM, per germline. Trimming cost V 5 bases and J 5 bases, with 22 bases left between them. The CDR3 sequence is 17 residues long. The CDR3 is CASSPPVNRDQRNTIYF. The CDR3 coding sequence is TGTGCCAGCAGTCCCCCGGTGAACCGGGACCAGAGAAACACCATATATTTT. The full variable domain, in which reference TRBV28 and TRBJ1-3 provide the parts outside the CDR3, is DVKVTQSSRYLVKRTGEKVFLECVQDMDHENMFWYRQDPGLGLRLIYFSYDVKMKEKGDIPEGYSVSREKKERFSLILESASTNQTSMYLCASSPPVNRDQRNTIYFGEGSWLTVV.

This clonotype was counted many times. The rearrangement links TRBV29-1 to TRBJ1-2; 8 bases line up with TRBD1. V was clipped by 3 bases and J by 4 bases; unmatched bases: 7. The CDR3 runs 14 residues. CDR1 is SQVTM and CDR2 is ANQGSEA in the germline V gene. The CDR3 loop is CSVDFTGGSYGYTF. In DNA, the CDR3 is TGCAGCGTTGATTTTACAGGGGGATCCTATGGCTACACCTTC.

To note about this clonotype: This may come from a read error, since a much larger clone is one base off. The V call is TRBV7-8, the J call TRBJ2-6, with D possibly being TRBD2 (6 bases). CDR3 length: 15 amino acids. Germline CDR1 and CDR2: SGHVS and FQNEAQ. CDR3 DNA: TGTGCCAGCGTCCACTTGGGGACTGGGGCCTACGTCCTGACTTTC. Amino acids: CASVHLGTGAYVLTF.

The sample holds many counts of this clonotype. The rearrangement joins TRBV20-1 to TRBJ2-7, with D uncertain. In germline, CDR1 is DFQATT, CDR2 SNEGSKA (reference sequence). CDR3 length: 13 residues. V was cut by 5 bases and J by 1 base, with 12 bases left in between. The CDR3 region is CSAGQSNSYEQYF. The DNA of the CDR3 is TGCAGTGCTGGGCAGTCAAATTCCTACGAGCAGTACTTC.

This clonotype was picked up a small number of times. The chain couples TRBV19 to TRBJ1-2; D is undetermined. V shed 7 bases and J shed 2 bases, with 14 bases lying between them. CDR1 is LNHDA and CDR2 is SQIVND in the germline V gene (reference sequence). This CDR3 has 14 residues. CDR3 residues: CASTFKDGNYGYTF. DNA for the CDR3: TGTGCCAGTACCTTCAAGGACGGGAACTATGGCTACACCTTC.

For this clonotype: At one end the junction does not follow the germline gene, possibly because of a read error. V is TRBV28 and J is TRBJ2-5, with D possibly matching TRBD2 (6 bases). This CDR3 is built from 16 residues. The germline V gene encodes CDR1 MDHEN and CDR2 SYDVKM. CDR3 sequence reads: CATSDLQGGEEETQYF. DNA for the CDR3: TGTGCCACCAGTGATTTGCAAGGCGGGGAGGAAGAGACCCAGTACTTC.

This clonotype was found many times. The chain joins TRBV2 to TRBJ2-5, with 8 bases lining up with TRBD1. Germline V gene data show CDR1 as SNHLY and CDR2 as FYNNEI. This CDR3 is 14 amino acids long. J was trimmed by 5 bases and V by 5 bases; bases with no gene match: 7. The CDR3, as DNA: TGTGCCAGCAGTTCGGACAGGGCGTCCGAGACCCAGTACTTC. It yields the protein CASSSDRASETQYF.

This clonotype appeared many times. The gene calls are TRBV28 and TRBJ1-1, with D unclear. This CDR3 comprises 13 residues. Per the germline V gene, CDR1 is MDHEN and CDR2 is SYDVKM. With 7 bases removed from V and 1 base from J, the gap between germline ends came to 10 bases. This chain's CDR3 is CASKTMGNTEAFF. CDR3 DNA sequence: TGTGCCAGCAAAACAATGGGGAACACTGAAGCTTTCTTT.